Presented here are 23 T cell receptor beta chains from one specimen sequenced in a study of blood T cell repertoires in COVID-19 (TCRdb year 2020). Library preparation used the immunoSEQ multiplex PCR assay. The source is immuneACCESS, and TCRdb retained only in-frame sequences with V and J called. Part of the clones is not carried over; for the studies checked, unresolved V genes explain less than half of this, and the remainder is unexplained. This sample holds roughly 36,000 clones; 94% were observed only once. 4.1% of the sample comes from the top ten. The sample consisted of peripheral blood. The receptors originated from a human donor with active COVID-19. The donor label of this sample is uncertain.

The chain has TRBV6-5 and TRBJ1-5, with TRBD1 as a possible D gene (6 bases). The V end lost 10 bases, the J end lost 9 bases, and 19 bases lay between the germline ends. This CDR3 comprises 13 residues. CDR1 is MNHEY, CDR2 SVGAGI, per germline. CDR3: CATGRGPAVPQHF. The CDR3 nucleotides are TGTGCCACGGGGCGGGGGCCCGCGGTGCCCCAGCATTTT.

This clone was seen once. J is TRBJ1-2 and V is TRBV6-5, with TRBD1 matching over 8 bases. Germline CDR1 is MNHEY and CDR2 is SVGAGI. This CDR3 comprises 14 residues. V dropped 2 bases and J dropped 8; count of bases not matched to a gene: 7. DNA of the CDR3: TGTGCCAGCAGTTACGCTCAACAGGGGGTAGGCTACACCTTC. Protein sequence: CASSYAQQGVGYTF.

The chain employs TRBV18 and TRBJ1-5; 7 nucleotides line up with TRBD1. Germline V gene data show CDR1 as KGHSH and CDR2 as LQKENI. The CDR3 runs to 13 residues. The ends lost 3 bases at V and 5 bases at J; junction bases unmatched: 1. CDR3 in amino acids: CASSPGTDQPQHF. The CDR3 DNA is TGTGCCAGCTCACCCGGGACAGATCAGCCCCAGCATTTT. The full variable domain, rest sourced from reference TRBV18 and TRBJ1-5, is NAGVMQNPRHLVRRRGQEARLRCSPMKGHSHVYWYRQLPEEGLKFMVYLQKENIIDESGMPKERFSAEFPKEGPSILRIQQVVRGDSAAYFCASSPGTDQPQHFGDGTRLSIL.

This clone was observed once. The chain joins TRBV2 to TRBJ2-3; D is possibly TRBD2 (5 bases). CDR3 length equals 14 residues. The germline gives CDR1 SNHLY, CDR2 FYNNEI. V was pared by 5 bases and J by 6 bases, with 15 bases between. CDR3 protein: CASSIIVGGDTQYF. The CDR3 DNA reads TGTGCCAGCAGTATCATCGTTGGAGGCGATACGCAGTATTTT.

The chain is built from TRBV7-9 and TRBJ2-4; D is unresolved. Germline V gene lookup returns CDR1 SEHNR and CDR2 FQNEAQ (reference sequence). There are 15 residues in the CDR3. V gave up 4 bases and J gave up 1 base, with 11 bases separating them. CDR3 residues: CASSSLLGAKNIQYF. The CDR3 region has the DNA TGTGCCAGCAGCTCCTTGTTGGGCGCCAAAAACATTCAGTACTTC.

V is TRBV5-4 and J is TRBJ2-5; the D is unclear. Germline V gene data show CDR1 as SGHNT and CDR2 as YYREEE (reference sequence). Trimming took 4 bases from V and 4 from J, leaving 20 bases between them. The CDR3 consists of 16 residues. The CDR3 DNA follows: TGTGCCAGCAGCCTACGACATCCCAACGGCCCAGAGACCCAGTACTTC. This encodes CASSLRHPNGPETQYF.

DNA of the CDR3: TGCGCCAGCAGCTCGCCGGGACAGACACAAGAGACCCAGTACTTC. Translating gives CASSSPGQTQETQYF. This chain joins TRBV5-1 and TRBJ2-5; 7 bases line up with TRBD1. Germline V gene lookup returns CDR1 SGHRS and CDR2 YFSETQ. The trim removed 3 bases at V and 2 bases at J, leaving 7 bases unmatched. This CDR3 spans 15 amino acids.

This chain joins TRBV5-4 and TRBJ2-7; 11 nucleotides align to TRBD1. Germline assignment: CDR1 SGHNT and CDR2 YYREEE (reference sequence). V lost 3 bases, J lost 5 bases, and 13 bases stayed unmatched. The CDR3 loop spans 17 amino acids. The CDR3: CASSSSPGTGGINEQYF. CDR3 coding DNA: TGTGCCAGCAGCTCATCCCCCGGGACAGGGGGTATCAACGAGCAGTACTTC.

The chain links TRBV5-4 to TRBJ2-5; D is undetermined. This CDR3 spans 13 amino acids. V shed 4 bases and J shed 4 bases, with 11 bases lying between them. CDR1 and CDR2 from the germline V gene are SGHNT and YYREEE (reference sequence). CDR3 in DNA: TGTGCCAGCAGCCCGAGTGTTCGAGAGACCCAGTACTTC. Translation: CASSPSVRETQYF.

The CDR3, as DNA: TGCGCCAGCAGCTTGGTGTCAGGTAACTACGAGCAGTACTTC. Translated: CASSLVSGNYEQYF. The V gene is TRBV5-1, the J gene TRBJ2-7; D is unclear. The germline V gene has CDR1 SGHRS and CDR2 YFSETQ. Trimming stripped 0 bases from V and 3 bases from J, with 10 bases between. This CDR3 comprises 14 residues.

This chain links TRBV5-1 with TRBJ1-2; no firm D call. V lost 2 bases and J lost 2, with 13 bases in between. Germline V gene sequence: CDR1 SGHRS, CDR2 YFSETQ. The CDR3 totals 15 residues. CDR3 residues: CASSFTDAGNYGYTF. CDR3 coding DNA: TGCGCCAGCAGCTTTACCGACGCGGGGAACTATGGCTACACCTTC.

This sequence joins TRBV12-3 or TRBV12-4 and TRBJ1-1, with 7 bases identical to TRBD1. V was pared by 6 bases and J by 1 base, with 2 bases of the junction left unmatched. The CDR3 is 13 amino acids. DNA of the CDR3: TGTGCCAGCAGAGAGGGGGCGAACACTGAAGCTTTCTTT. Its translation: CASREGANTEAFF.

J is TRBJ2-2 and V is TRBV28, with TRBD2 matching over 13 bases. CDR1 and CDR2 from the germline V gene are MDHEN and SYDVKM. J gave up 1 base and V 4 bases, and 6 bases lay outside the gene matches. This CDR3 contains 18 residues. In nucleotides, the CDR3 is TGTGCCAGCAGTTCACTAGCGGGAGGGCCGGGGAACACCGGGGAGCTGTTTTTT. It encodes CASSSLAGGPGNTGELFF.

The chain combines TRBV29-1 with TRBJ2-5; D is possibly TRBD2 (6 bases). CDR3 length equals 13 residues. Looked up from germline, CDR1 is SQVTM and CDR2 is ANQGSEA. Trimming removed 7 bases at V and 5 bases at J, with 17 bases between. The CDR3 bases are TGCAGCGCCACCCCCGGGGGTTGGGAGACCCAGTACTTC. It translates to CSATPGGWETQYF.

J is TRBJ1-1 and V is TRBV7-9, with 8 positions matching TRBD1. Germline V gene sequence: CDR1 SEHNR, CDR2 FQNEAQ (reference sequence). V gave up 3 bases and J gave up 1 base; unmatched junction bases: 7. The CDR3 runs to 16 residues. CDR3 in DNA: TGTGCCAGCAGCTTCTACAGGGGGTACGGGAACACTGAAGCTTTCTTT. Amino acids: CASSFYRGYGNTEAFF.

The rearrangement links TRBV27 to TRBJ1-2; D call uncertain. The length of the CDR3 is 14 residues. Germline V gene sequence: CDR1 MNHEY, CDR2 SMNVEV (reference sequence). Trimming left V 0 bases short and J 8 bases short, with 13 bases between. The CDR3 spells CASSLSTKIGGYTF. DNA of the CDR3: TGTGCCAGCAGTTTATCGACTAAAATAGGGGGCTACACCTTC.

The chain joins TRBV6-6 to TRBJ1-6; the D is unclear. CDR3 size: 12 residues. The V and J ends lost 6 bases and 13 bases respectively, with 13 bases between them. Germline CDR1 and CDR2: MNHNY and SVGAGI (reference sequence). CDR3 DNA: TGTGCCAGCAGACCCTGGGCGTGGCCCCTCCACTTT. The encoded protein is CASRPWAWPLHF.

The chain uses TRBV7-9 and TRBJ2-7; no reliable D call. CDR3 length: 13 amino acids. The germline V gene has CDR1 SEHNR and CDR2 FQNEAQ (reference sequence). V lost 5 bases and J lost 3, with 11 bases in between. The CDR3 bases are TGTGCCAGCAGCCCTCTCTTACTCTACGAGCAGTACTTC. Translation: CASSPLLLYEQYF.

Here the CDR3 DNA reads TGTGCCAGTAGTATAACAGGGTCTTACGCCTACGAGCAGTACTTC. Translation: CASSITGSYAYEQYF. This rearrangement joins TRBV19 to TRBJ2-7; D perhaps matches TRBD1 (6 bases). Trimming removed 2 bases at V and 2 bases at J, with 13 bases between. The germline V gene encodes CDR1 LNHDA and CDR2 SQIVND (reference sequence). This CDR3 has 15 amino acids.

V and J are TRBV10-3 and TRBJ2-7; 9 bases match TRBD2. The V and J ends lost 2 bases and 0 bases, in that order; junction bases with no gene match: 5. The CDR3 consists of 16 residues. Germline loops: CDR1 ENHRY, CDR2 SYGVKD. CDR3 loop: CAISEPLLAGSYEQYF. The CDR3 DNA is TGTGCCATCAGTGAGCCCCTACTAGCGGGCTCCTACGAGCAGTACTTC.

The chain couples TRBV27 to TRBJ2-7, with 9 bases that match TRBD1. V shed 4 bases and J 3 bases; nucleotides not matched to a gene: 7. CDR1 and CDR2 from the germline V gene are MNHEY and SMNVEV (reference sequence). The CDR3 totals 15 residues. CDR3 sequence reads: CASSSTGTGFYEQYF. CDR3 nucleotides: TGTGCCAGCAGTTCCACCGGGACAGGGTTCTACGAGCAGTACTTC.

This clone was found once. V and J are TRBV2 and TRBJ1-1, with 9 bases identical to TRBD1. This CDR3 is built from 14 residues. V shed 6 bases and J 5 bases; nucleotides not matched to a gene: 7. Germline V CDR1 and CDR2: SNHLY, FYNNEI. As DNA, the CDR3 is TGTGCCAGCAGGAGCCCGGGACAGGGAACTGAAGCTTTCTTT. It encodes CASRSPGQGTEAFF.

This clone was seen once. The genes are TRBV6-6 and TRBJ1-6; no definite D call. The CDR3 contains 18 residues. CDR1 and CDR2 from the germline V gene are MNHNY and SVGAGI (reference sequence). The V end lost 5 bases, the J end lost 10 bases, and 27 bases lay between the germline ends. This chain's CDR3 is CASSPTGSFSYTGSPLHF. The CDR3 coding sequence is TGTGCCAGCAGTCCGACCGGGTCCTTCTCCTACACTGGGTCACCCCTCCACTTT.